A single sample is the source of the 9 T cell receptor beta chains below, sequenced in a study of shared clonotypes between healthy human individuals. The repertoire was sequenced with immunoSEQ multiplex PCR; TCRdb's copy has only in-frame clones and lacks some. The sample gives roughly 1,500,000 clones, approximately 98% of which show up once; about 0.42% is in the top ten. Sequences were obtained from naive CD4+ T cells sorted from blood. Described subset: CD45RA+ positively selected. The receptors were gathered from a man aged 25 to 40 in good health.

The chain combines TRBV19 with TRBJ2-1, with TRBD2 identical over 9 bases. In germline, CDR1 is LNHDA, CDR2 SQIVND (reference sequence). Trimming took 3 bases from V and 4 from J; bases not matched to a gene: 7. The CDR3 runs 16 residues. CDR3 nucleotide sequence: TGTGCCAGTAGTATGAGGCTAGCGGGACTGTACAATGAGCAGTTCTTC. It specifies CASSMRLAGLYNEQFF.

The J gene is TRBJ2-3, the V gene TRBV18, with TRBD1 matching over 7 bases. Trimming at V came to 5 bases and at J to 0 bases, leaving 8 bases not matched to a gene. This CDR3 region has 16 residues. The V gene's germline CDR1 is KGHSH and CDR2 LQKENI. CDR3 loop: CASSAGTAASTDTQYF. In nucleotides, the CDR3 is TGTGCCAGCTCAGCCGGGACAGCCGCTAGCACAGATACGCAGTATTTT.

The sample holds one count of this clone. DNA of the CDR3: TGCGCCAGCAGCGCCGGGACAGGGCTCGGTAGGAACACTGAAGCTTTCTTT. Its translation: CASSAGTGLGRNTEAFF. The V and J genes are TRBV5-1 and TRBJ1-1; 9 bases agree with TRBD1. Trimming cost V 4 bases and J 1 base; bases outside gene matches: 11. This CDR3 region has 17 residues. CDR1 is SGHRS and CDR2 is YFSETQ in the germline V gene.

V usage is TRBV2 and J usage is TRBJ2-1, with 7 bases lining up with TRBD2. Trimming at V came to 7 bases and at J to 8 bases, leaving 11 bases not matched to a gene. Germline CDR1 SNHLY, CDR2 FYNNEI. The CDR3 contains 14 residues. CDR3 residues: CASTRDYPEDEQFF. CDR3 nucleotide sequence: TGTGCCAGCACCCGGGACTACCCCGAGGATGAGCAGTTCTTC. The full variable domain, with the rest looked up from reference TRBV2 and TRBJ2-1, is EPEVTQTPSHQVTQMGQEVILRCVPISNHLYFYWYRQILGQKVEFLVSFYNNEISEKSEIFDDQFSVERPDGSNFTLKIRSTKLEDSAMYFCASTRDYPEDEQFFGPGTRLTVL.

On this clone itself: This sample also contains other DNA sequences that code for the same CDR3. The chain couples TRBV5-1 to TRBJ1-1; the D is unclear. Per germline, CDR1 SGHRS and CDR2 YFSETQ. The CDR3 is 13 residues long. Trimming took off 0 bases at V and 1 base at J, with 4 bases between the two ends. CDR3 DNA: TGCGCCAGCAGCTTGGATAGGAACACTGAAGCTTTCTTT. This encodes CASSLDRNTEAFF.

This chain links TRBV5-4 with TRBJ1-1; D gene ambiguous. The CDR3 has 14 amino acids. V lost 0 bases and J lost 3, with 9 bases in between. The V gene's germline CDR1 is SGHNT and CDR2 YYREEE (reference sequence). The CDR3: CASSLGNRDTEAFF. The CDR3 region has the DNA TGTGCCAGCAGCTTGGGCAATAGGGACACTGAAGCTTTCTTT. Variable domain in full (rest from reference TRBV5-4 and TRBJ1-1): ETGVTQSPTHLIKTRGQQVTLRCSSQSGHNTVSWYQQALGQGPQFIFQYYREEENGRGNFPPRFSGLQFPNYSSELNVNALELDDSALYLCASSLGNRDTEAFFGQGTRLTVV.

This chain uses TRBV5-4 with TRBJ1-1; possibly TRBD1 for D (6 bases). CDR1 is SGHNT and CDR2 is YYREEE in the germline V gene (reference sequence). This CDR3 has 15 amino acids. V lost 5 bases, J lost 11 bases, and 25 bases lay in between. CDR3 sequence: CASSLGWSGALRAFF. The CDR3 nucleotides read TGTGCCAGCAGTCTTGGTTGGTCGGGGGCCCTTCGGGCTTTCTTT.

The chain combines TRBV27 with TRBJ2-7; 10 bases agree with TRBD2. Per the germline V gene, CDR1 is MNHEY and CDR2 is SMNVEV (reference sequence). J was trimmed by 7 bases and V by 4 bases; bases with no gene match: 13. The length of the CDR3 is 16 residues. The CDR3: CASSSHPGAGGYEQYF. The DNA for the CDR3 is TGTGCCAGCAGTTCACATCCAGGAGCGGGAGGGTATGAGCAGTACTTC.

The V call is TRBV5-5, the J call TRBJ1-4; D call uncertain. V was clipped by 2 bases and J by 0 bases, with 8 bases between them. The germline CDR1 and CDR2 sequences are SGHKS and YYEKEE (reference sequence). The CDR3 is 15 amino acids. CDR3 sequence reads: CASSFPGATNEKLFF. CDR3 nucleotide sequence: TGTGCCAGCAGCTTTCCCGGGGCAACTAATGAAAAACTGTTTTTT.